This entry describes one T cell receptor beta chain. This specimen comes from a study of OX40 agonist ivuxolimab in advanced cancers. Study in general: Every 2 weeks, ivuxolimab was infused into the patients intravenously at between 0.01 and 10 mg/kg.

Repertoires were generated with immunoSEQ multiplex PCR, while TCRdb's copy carries only in-frame clones and drops some. Of 75,000 to 80,000 clones detected, around four fifths appear once; the ten largest clones hold roughly 0.77%. This CDR3 is built from 14 residues. On cycle 4 day 1 and cycle 7 day 1, as well as at baseline, blood was sampled. The sequences come from CD4+ or CD8+ T cells sorted from blood, collected in a trial of the OX40 agonist ivuxolimab. The rearrangement links TRBV21-1 to TRBJ1-3. TRBV21-1 counts as a pseudogene. The source is an adult with an advanced solid tumor such as melanoma, head and neck, liver or kidney cancer. CDR3 in DNA: TGTGCCAGCAGCAAAGCTCGGGGAGGAAACACCATATATTTT. As protein: CASSKARGGNTIYF.